The clone carrying this TCR beta chain was counted only a few times. As yet, its antigen is unknown. The V gene lost 3 bases and the J gene lost 6 bases, with 10 bases spanning the gap. This CDR3 contains 13 residues. Germline V gives CDR1 SEHNR, CDR2 FQNEAQ (reference sequence). This sample is part of a study of response to subunit inactivated influenza vaccine. Study-level results: The study's authors posited that every seasonal influenza vaccination enlists few new T cells.

TCRdb passed the RT-PCR reads through MiXCR, listing each CDR3 protein once. The table includes some 640,000 distinct CDR3 sequences, roughly 13% detected once. This clonotype originated in a man aged 50 to 59 who received an inactivated influenza vaccine. The V and J genes are TRBV7-9 and TRBJ2-3; no clear D. The sample consisted of PBMCs from blood, taken 14 days before vaccination. Written as DNA, the CDR3 is TGTGCCAGCAGCTTTGCGGCAGCGGATACGCAGTATTTT. It codes for CASSFAAADTQYF.